Shown below are 5 T cell receptor beta chains from a single sample sequenced in a study of blood T cell repertoires in COVID-19. Assay used: immunoSEQ multiplex PCR; TCRdb lists only in-frame clones, some missing. The sample shows approximately 200,000 clones, more than 85% of them seen only once. Sample: peripheral blood. Receptors were obtained from a man aged 25 to 40 with acute or convalescent COVID-19.

The chain carries TRBV25-1 and TRBJ2-3; 7 nucleotides line up with TRBD1. Germline CDR1 and CDR2: MGHDK and SYGVNS. There are 13 residues in the CDR3. The V and J ends lost 9 bases and 2 bases, in that order; junction bases with no gene match: 5. CDR3 amino acids: CASQTGYTDTQYF. The CDR3 nucleotides read TGTGCCAGTCAGACAGGGTACACAGATACGCAGTATTTT.

V and J are TRBV4-1 and TRBJ1-5; perhaps TRBD1 as D (5 bases). This CDR3 spans 15 amino acids. With 0 bases removed from V and 4 bases from J, the gap between germline ends came to 10 bases. From germline, CDR1 is MGHRA and CDR2 YSYEKL. The CDR3 DNA sequence: TGCGCCAGCAGCCAAGATAGTCCAGGGAATCAGCCCCAGCATTTT. Its translation: CASSQDSPGNQPQHF.

This clone was found once. The chain has TRBV3-1 (or the pseudogene TRBV3-2) and TRBJ2-7; D not certain. CDR1 LGHDT and CDR2 YNNKEL come from the germline V gene (reference sequence). The CDR3 extends over 13 amino acids. V gave up 1 base and J gave up 7 bases, with 11 bases separating them. The CDR3 reads CASSQGTGWEQYF. In DNA, the CDR3 is TGTGCCAGCAGCCAAGGCACGGGTTGGGAGCAGTACTTC.

V is TRBV4-2 and J is TRBJ2-7, with 8 bases aligning to TRBD1. The CDR3 consists of 14 residues. Germline loops: CDR1 LGHNA, CDR2 YNFKEQ. The V and J ends lost 4 bases and 5 bases, in that order; junction bases with no gene match: 7. DNA for the CDR3: TGTGCCAGCAGCCGAGGACAGGGTTTGGACGAGCAGTACTTC. This translates into CASSRGQGLDEQYF.

This chain connects TRBV28 to TRBJ2-3, with D possibly TRBD2 on 5 matching bases. The V gene lost 6 bases and the J gene lost 9 bases, with 16 bases spanning the gap. Germline V gene lookup returns CDR1 MDHEN and CDR2 SYDVKM. The CDR3 has 13 residues. This CDR3 is CASRRPESGTQYF. The CDR3 DNA follows: TGTGCCAGCAGGCGCCCGGAGTCGGGGACGCAGTATTTT.